These T cell receptor beta chains were read from a single sample in a study of OX40 agonist ivuxolimab in advanced cancers. TCRdb's table, derived via immunoSEQ multiplex PCR, lists solely in-frame clones and lacks some. This table has under 85,000 clones, around 80% appearing once. Sequenced here: CD4+ or CD8+ T cells sorted from blood, sampled in a trial of the OX40 agonist ivuxolimab. The origin of the receptors is an adult with an advanced solid tumor such as melanoma, head and neck, liver or kidney cancer. The CDR3 runs from the conserved cysteine through the conserved F or W. D genes are given only for firm matches. Part of the rows lack a size; the others show once, few, many or a class for expanded clones.

v_gene	len	j_gene	abundance	d_gene	CDR3aa	CDR3nt
TRBV7-8	15	TRBJ2-3	.	.	CASSEGQSSTDTQYF	TGTGCCAGCAGCGAGGGACAATCCAGCACAGATACGCAGTATTTT
TRBV9	17	TRBJ1-3	.	.	CASSPPRGPHSGNTIYF	TGTGCCAGCAGCCCACCCAGGGGACCTCACTCTGGAAACACCATATATTTT
TRBV5-8	16	TRBJ2-1	.	TRBD2	CASGTSGIFSYNEQFF	TGTGCCAGCGGGACTAGCGGGATCTTCTCCTACAATGAGCAGTTCTTC
TRBV6-5	14	TRBJ1-5	.	.	CASSQDGAGQPQHF	TGTGCCAGCAGCCAGGACGGAGCGGGTCAGCCCCAGCATTTT
TRBV5-1	14	TRBJ2-1	few	TRBD1	CASRRDREYNEQFF	TGCGCCAGCCGAAGGGACAGGGAATACAATGAGCAGTTCTTC
TRBV7-9	14	TRBJ1-4	.	TRBD1	CASSGGQGPEKLFF	TGTGCCAGCAGCGGGGGACAGGGGCCTGAAAAACTGTTTTTT
TRBV4-1	15	TRBJ1-1	once	.	CASSQESDRYTEAFF	TGCGCCAGCAGCCAAGAAAGCGACAGGTACACTGAAGCTTTCTTT
TRBV10-3	14	TRBJ2-5	.	.	CAISLAGLAETQYF	TGTGCCATCAGCTTGGCGGGATTGGCAGAGACCCAGTACTTC
TRBV25-1	15	TRBJ2-1	.	TRBD1	CASSETGQGFDEQFF	TGTGCCAGCAGTGAGACTGGACAGGGGTTTGATGAGCAGTTCTTC
TRBV9	14	TRBJ2-3	once	.	CASSVGTVTDTQYF	TGTGCCAGCAGCGTAGGAACGGTCACAGATACGCAGTATTTT
TRBV18	13	TRBJ2-3	.	.	CASSPRNTDTQYF	TGTGCCAGCTCACCAAGGAACACAGATACGCAGTATTTT
TRBV6-6	11	TRBJ2-7	.	.	CASSSGGEQYF	TGTGCCAGCAGTTCCGGGGGCGAGCAGTACTTC
TRBV6-7	14	TRBJ2-7	.	TRBD2	CASSLTSESYEQYF	TGTGCCAGCAGTTTGACTAGCGAGTCCTACGAGCAGTACTTC
TRBV29-1	14	TRBJ1-2	.	TRBD1	CSVHTTGPYYGYTF	TGCAGCGTGCACACGACAGGGCCGTACTATGGCTACACCTTC
TRBV7-9	13	TRBJ1-1	.	.	CASSYILNTEAFF	TGTGCCAGCAGCTACATATTGAACACTGAAGCTTTCTTT
TRBV19	15	TRBJ2-7	.	TRBD1	CASSFRQGTSYEQYF	TGTGCCAGTAGTTTTCGACAGGGAACATCCTACGAGCAGTACTTC
TRBV7-2	15	TRBJ2-5	.	.	CASSLEGGRPRTQYF	TGTGCCAGCAGCTTAGAGGGTGGACGTCCTAGGACCCAGTACTTC
TRBV6-5	13	TRBJ2-7	.	TRBD2	CASKREGESEQYF	TGTGCCAGCAAGCGGGAGGGGGAATCCGAGCAGTACTTC
TRBV19	19	TRBJ1-2	.	TRBD1	CASSFLEGQGRFLSGGYTF	TGTGCCAGTAGTTTCCTCGAGGGACAGGGGAGGTTCCTTTCCGGTGGCTACACCTTC
TRBV4-3	16	TRBJ2-1	.	TRBD2	CASSQVGLGTYNEQFF	TGCGCCAGCAGCCAAGTGGGACTAGGCACCTACAATGAGCAGTTCTTC
TRBV11-2	13	TRBJ2-3	.	.	CASSLDLGATQYF	TGTGCCAGCAGCTTAGATTTGGGGGCCACGCAGTATTTT
TRBV12-5	14	TRBJ1-2	once	.	CASSRTSGEYGYTF	TGTGCTAGTAGTCGTACCTCAGGAGAATATGGCTACACCTTC
TRBV30	19	TRBJ2-1	once	TRBD2	CAWRSYGLAGGRGYNEQFF	TGTGCCTGGAGATCATACGGACTAGCGGGAGGAAGAGGGTACAATGAGCAGTTCTTC
TRBV19	14	TRBJ1-5	few	.	CASSMVSDNQPQHF	TGTGCCAGTAGTATGGTTAGCGATAATCAGCCCCAGCATTTT
TRBV15	14	TRBJ2-2	.	TRBD1	CATSRDRGFGELFF	TGTGCCACCAGCCGGGACAGGGGGTTCGGGGAGCTGTTTTTT
TRBV29-1	13	TRBJ1-2	once	.	CSSLEPGEDGYTF	TGCAGCTCGCTAGAGCCGGGGGAGGATGGCTACACCTTC
TRBV9	21	TRBJ2-6	.	TRBD1	CASSEKRGQGVVSSGANVLTF	TGTGCCAGCAGCGAGAAAAGAGGACAGGGGGTAGTTAGCTCTGGGGCCAACGTCCTGACTTTC
TRBV7-2	13	TRBJ2-5	once	.	CASSRIGWETQYF	TGTGCCAGCAGCCGGATTGGTTGGGAGACCCAGTACTTC
TRBV6-5	11	TRBJ2-7	.	.	CASSRDSEQYF	TGTGCCAGCAGTCGCGACAGCGAGCAGTACTTC